The 30 T cell receptor beta chains in this list originate from one sample, sequenced in a study of T cell repertoires in cytomegalovirus infection. One entry per CDR3 protein, called by TCRdb with MiXCR from the reads. Altogether around 100,000 distinct CDR3 sequences are present, roughly 9.1% being singletons, with the ten largest covering approximately 31%. Their antigens remain unidentified. The sample consisted of PBMCs, sequenced either directly or after in vitro stimulation (not recorded which). Receptor source: a human donor in good health (CMV status not recorded). Some clones in this sample may be carry-over from other donors' samples.

The rearrangement joins TRBV25-1 to TRBJ1-2; D gene uncertain. The CDR3 is made up of 14 amino acids. V was trimmed by 7 bases and J by 1 base, leaving 13 bases between them. Looked up from germline, CDR1 is MGHDK and CDR2 is SYGVNS. The CDR3: CASISSWDNYGYTF. The CDR3 DNA reads as TGTGCCAGCATCTCAAGCTGGGATAACTATGGCTACACCTTC.

This clonotype has a count of ten or more. V gene TRBV29-1 combines with J gene TRBJ1-2; the D is unclear. Deletions cut 3 bases from V and 8 bases from J, with 13 bases between. The CDR3 loop spans 12 amino acids. CDR1 is SQVTM and CDR2 is ANQGSEA in the germline V gene. CDR3 sequence (DNA): TGCAGCGTTGAGGGGATGGGGAGGGGCTACACCTTC. Amino acid sequence: CSVEGMGRGYTF. Together with reference TRBV29-1 and TRBJ1-2, the CDR3 gives the full variable domain: SAVISQKPSRDICQRGTSLTIQCQVDSQVTMMFWYRQQPGQSLTLIATANQGSEATYESGFVIDKFPISRPNLTFSTLTVSNMSPEDSSIYLCSVEGMGRGYTFGSGTRLTVV.

The chain joins TRBV6-6 to TRBJ1-5; maybe TRBD1 (6 bases). V lost 10 bases, J lost 3 bases, and 13 bases lay in between. Germline lookup yields CDR1 MNHNY and CDR2 SVGAGI (reference sequence). This CDR3 spans 13 amino acids. The CDR3 coding sequence is TGTGCCACCGTACAGGGAAACAATCAGCCCCAGCATTTT. This codes for CATVQGNNQPQHF.

This chain connects TRBV5-8 to TRBJ2-5; 8 bases fit TRBD2. J gave up 7 bases and V 4 bases, and 21 bases lay outside the gene matches. The CDR3 runs to 18 residues. Germline-derived CDR1 and CDR2 are SGHTS and YDEGEE. The CDR3 spells CASSTGTRANLGAGTQYF. CDR3 DNA: TGTGCCAGCAGCACCGGGACTAGGGCTAACCTTGGAGCGGGGACCCAGTACTTC.

This clonotype showed up just a few times. The rearrangement joins TRBV6-5 to TRBJ1-1; the D is unclear. CDR3 length: 12 amino acids. V dropped 0 bases and J dropped 8 bases, with 7 bases sitting between them. From germline, CDR1 is MNHEY and CDR2 SVGAGI. This CDR3 is CASSYSKSEAFF. CDR3 nucleotide sequence: TGTGCCAGCAGTTACTCGAAATCGGAAGCTTTCTTT.

This clonotype has a count of ten or more. The chain joins TRBV7-8 to TRBJ1-5; D ambiguous. Germline CDR1 and CDR2: SGHVS and FQNEAQ. V was pared by 5 bases and J by 7 bases, with 18 bases between. The CDR3 extends over 15 amino acids. CDR3 in DNA: TGTGCCAGCAGCGGTACGACTGAGACGGGGCAGCCCCAGCATTTT. Encoded protein: CASSGTTETGQPQHF.

This clonotype showed up many times. This sequence joins TRBV7-6 and TRBJ1-2; D unresolved. V was clipped by 1 base and J by 7 bases, with 13 bases between them. CDR1 and CDR2 from the germline V gene are SGHVS and FNYEAQ. This CDR3 is 14 amino acids long. DNA of the CDR3: TGTGCCAGCAGCTTAGGAGGACCCAGCGGTGGCTACACCTTC. The encoded protein is CASSLGGPSGGYTF. The variable domain in full, completed from reference TRBV7-6 and TRBJ1-2, reads GAGVSQSPRYKVTKRGQDVALRCDPISGHVSLYWYRQALGQGPEFLTYFNYEAQQDKSGLPNDRFSAERPEGSISTLTIQRTEQRDSAMYRCASSLGGPSGGYTFGSGTRLTVV.

The rearrangement links TRBV12-3 or TRBV12-4 to TRBJ2-7, with D unclear. V was pared by 7 bases and J by 2 bases, with 9 bases between. The CDR3 contains 12 residues. CDR3 sequence: CASTFGAYEQYV. CDR3 coding DNA: TGTGCCAGCACCTTTGGGGCCTACGAGCAGTACGTC.

Many counts were recorded for this clonotype. The chain uses TRBV7-2 and TRBJ2-3; D call uncertain. Germline V gives CDR1 SGHTA, CDR2 FQGNSA. Trimming took 7 bases from V and 0 from J, leaving 20 bases between them. This CDR3 contains 17 residues. CDR3 in DNA: TGTGCCAGCACCCTTACTCCCAGTTCCTATAGCACAGATACGCAGTATTTT. Its protein product is CASTLTPSSYSTDTQYF.

This chain links TRBV6-2 or TRBV6-3 with TRBJ2-2, with 8 bases that match TRBD1. V lost 5 bases, J lost 15 bases, and 5 bases stayed unmatched. Per germline, CDR1 MNHEY and CDR2 SVGEGT. The CDR3 has 11 amino acids. CDR3 protein: CASSRTGLVFF. Written as DNA, the CDR3 is TGTGCCAGCAGTCGGACAGGGTTGGTGTTTTTT.

This clonotype was picked up many times. This chain uses TRBV12-3 or TRBV12-4 with TRBJ2-7; D assignment may be TRBD1 or TRBD2 (5 bases each). V was clipped by 7 bases and J by 4 bases, with 20 bases between them. This CDR3 comprises 15 residues. CDR3 loop: CASTSGRLHSYEQYF. CDR3 bases: TGTGCCAGCACTTCAGGGAGACTACATTCGTACGAGCAGTACTTC.

The V call is TRBV19, the J call TRBJ2-7; D is perhaps TRBD2 (5 bases). Germline values: CDR1 LNHDA, CDR2 SQIVND (reference sequence). Trimming cost V 7 bases and J 0 bases, with 19 bases left between them. The CDR3 is 16 amino acids. CDR3 amino acids: CASTPGFGVGSYEQYF. CDR3 DNA sequence: TGTGCCAGTACTCCCGGATTCGGGGTCGGCTCCTACGAGCAGTACTTC.

The chain has TRBV5-4 and TRBJ2-4, with a tentative D call TRBD2 (5 bases). Trimming removed 4 bases at V and 0 bases at J, with 8 bases between. The CDR3 totals 14 residues. Germline CDR1 and CDR2: SGHNT and YYREEE (reference sequence). The DNA of the CDR3 is TGTGCCAGCAGCCCAGGACTAGCCAAAAACATTCAGTACTTC. Its translation is CASSPGLAKNIQYF.

This clonotype was seen a few times. This rearrangement joins TRBV13 to TRBJ2-5; the D is unclear. The V and J ends lost 4 bases and 2 bases respectively, with 11 bases between them. Germline V CDR1 and CDR2: PRHDT, FYEKMQ (reference sequence). CDR3 length: 14 residues. CDR3 coding DNA: TGTGCCAGCAGCTCCCAACTCACACAAGAGACCCAGTACTTC. This translates into CASSSQLTQETQYF.

The chain employs TRBV12-3 or TRBV12-4 and TRBJ1-5; the D is unclear. V lost 1 base and J 3 bases, leaving 10 bases between the germline ends. CDR3 length: 15 amino acids. CDR3 bases: TGTGCCAGCAGTTTAGACACCCTAAACAATCAGCCCCAGCATTTT. Protein product: CASSLDTLNNQPQHF.

This chain links TRBV27 with TRBJ2-3; D might be TRBD1 (5 bases). In germline, CDR1 is MNHEY, CDR2 SMNVEV (reference sequence). Trimming removed 6 bases from V and 4 bases from J, with 11 bases in between. This CDR3 has 13 amino acids. For the CDR3, the DNA is TGTGCCAGCAGCAGGGTAATAGCAGATACGCAGTATTTT. Its translation is CASSRVIADTQYF.

This clonotype occurred a few times. This sequence joins TRBV6-2 or TRBV6-3 and TRBJ2-7; TRBD2 matches 7 bases. V lost 10 bases to trimming and J lost 0 bases; unmatched junction nucleotides: 6. Germline CDR1 reads MNHEY; CDR2 reads SVGEGT. The CDR3 is 13 amino acids. The CDR3 DNA is TGTGCCACCAAGGGCGGGAGCTCCTACGAGCAGTACTTC. Translation gives CATKGGSSYEQYF.

The J gene is TRBJ1-3, the V gene TRBV19; D might be TRBD1 (6 bases). Germline V gene data show CDR1 as LNHDA and CDR2 as SQIVND (reference sequence). The CDR3 is made up of 14 amino acids. V dropped 9 bases and J dropped 0 bases, with 12 bases sitting between them. The CDR3 DNA is TGTGCCAGCAAAAGGACAGACTCTGGAAACACCATATATTTT. This sequence encodes CASKRTDSGNTIYF. Variable domain in full (rest from reference TRBV19 and TRBJ1-3): DGGITQSPKYLFRKEGQNVTLSCEQNLNHDAMYWYRQDPGQGLRLIYYSQIVNDFQKGDIAEGYSVSREKKESFPLTVTSAQKNPTAFYLCASKRTDSGNTIYFGEGSWLTVV.

The chain links TRBV4-3 to TRBJ2-1; perhaps TRBD1 as D (6 bases). V lost 4 bases and J lost 0, with 13 bases in between. Germline loops: CDR1 LGHNA, CDR2 YSLEER. This CDR3 spans 16 amino acids. CDR3 nucleotide sequence: TGCGCCAGCAGCCGCGGAACAGGGTACTCCTACAATGAGCAGTTCTTC. Translated: CASSRGTGYSYNEQFF.

This clonotype has a handful of counts. This chain joins TRBV6-2 or TRBV6-3 and TRBJ2-7; D is possibly TRBD1 (6 bases). Germline loops: CDR1 MNHEY, CDR2 SVGEGT. This CDR3 region has 14 residues. V was pared by 3 bases and J by 1 base, with 10 bases between. CDR3 amino acids: CASSYGGASYEQYF. CDR3 in DNA: TGTGCCAGCAGTTATGGGGGCGCTTCCTACGAGCAGTACTTC.

This chain uses TRBV30 with TRBJ2-4; D ambiguous. Germline CDR1 reads GTSNPN; CDR2 reads SVGIG (reference sequence). The CDR3 extends over 13 amino acids. V was shortened by 4 bases and J by 9 bases, with 16 bases between the two germline ends. The CDR3 loop is CAWTVHNRGIQYF. The CDR3 bases are TGTGCCTGGACAGTACATAATCGAGGCATTCAGTACTTC.

This clonotype showed up just a few times. In nucleotides, the CDR3 is TGTGCCAGCAGTGTGGTCCCTTCCCGCACAGATACGCAGTATTTT. Translated, it gives CASSVVPSRTDTQYF. V and J are TRBV2 and TRBJ2-3; D remains unclear. Trimming left V 4 bases short and J 1 base short, with 12 bases between. Germline CDR1 is SNHLY and CDR2 is FYNNEI. The CDR3 sequence is 15 residues long.

This clonotype was detected ten times or more. The J gene is TRBJ1-2, the V gene TRBV5-4; D is undetermined. This CDR3 has 12 amino acids. Per the germline V gene, CDR1 is SGHNT and CDR2 is YYREEE (reference sequence). V lost 4 bases and J 8 bases, leaving 12 bases between the germline ends. CDR3 DNA sequence: TGTGCCAGCAGCCCCCTGACTGGGGGCTACACCTTC. Translating gives CASSPLTGGYTF.

This clonotype was counted many times. V is TRBV2 and J is TRBJ2-7, with D uncertain. The CDR3 is 12 residues long. From germline, CDR1 is SNHLY and CDR2 FYNNEI. V dropped 2 bases and J dropped 3 bases, with 5 bases sitting between them. The CDR3, as DNA: TGTGCCAGCAGTGAAAGGGACTACGAGCAGTACTTC. This encodes CASSERDYEQYF.

This clonotype was observed a handful of times. The rearrangement joins TRBV28 to TRBJ1-1; maybe TRBD1 (6 bases). The V gene lost 8 bases and the J gene lost 0 bases, with 16 bases spanning the gap. The CDR3 consists of 15 residues. CDR1 MDHEN and CDR2 SYDVKM come from the germline V gene. The chain's CDR3 is CASSPRTVLNTEAFF. CDR3 in DNA: TGTGCCAGCTCACCTAGGACAGTCTTGAACACTGAAGCTTTCTTT.

The sample holds many counts of this clonotype. V gene TRBV7-8 combines with J gene TRBJ1-2; D is possibly TRBD1 (5 bases). Germline V gives CDR1 SGHVS, CDR2 FQNEAQ. The CDR3 has 15 residues. The germline V and J ends were trimmed by 2 bases and 7 bases, with 17 bases remaining between them. The CDR3 sequence is CASSLSLRQGGGYTF. The CDR3 nucleotides are TGTGCCAGCAGCTTATCGTTGAGGCAGGGCGGTGGCTACACCTTC.

This clonotype was observed many times. The chain combines TRBV27 with TRBJ1-2; no clear D. This CDR3 spans 13 amino acids. Trimming took 0 bases from V and 1 from J, leaving 3 bases between them. In germline, CDR1 is MNHEY, CDR2 SMNVEV (reference sequence). In DNA form, the CDR3 reads TGTGCCAGCAGTTTATCTGTTAACTATGGCTACACCTTC. Protein sequence: CASSLSVNYGYTF.

This clonotype has just a few counts. As DNA, the CDR3 is TGTGCCAGTAGTAAGGGACCGATCCGGTCCAGAAGCTCCTACAATGAGCAGTTCTTC. Its protein is CASSKGPIRSRSSYNEQFF. The chain uses TRBV19 and TRBJ2-1; TRBD1 or TRBD2 may be the D gene (5 bases each). In germline, CDR1 is LNHDA, CDR2 SQIVND (reference sequence). This CDR3 spans 19 amino acids. The V and J ends lost 4 bases and 0 bases respectively, with 22 bases between them. The full variable domain, completed using reference TRBV19 and TRBJ2-1, is DGGITQSPKYLFRKEGQNVTLSCEQNLNHDAMYWYRQDPGQGLRLIYYSQIVNDFQKGDIAEGYSVSREKKESFPLTVTSAQKNPTAFYLCASSKGPIRSRSSYNEQFFGPGTRLTVL.

This sequence joins TRBV28 and TRBJ2-7; TRBD1 matches 8 bases. Germline CDR1 reads MDHEN; CDR2 reads SYDVKM. V trimming: 3 bases; J trimming: 5 bases; junction bases outside the gene matches: 12. This CDR3 has 16 residues. CDR3 nucleotides: TGTGCCAGCAGTTTGGGAATGGCAGGGGGCAGGGACGAGCAGTACTTC. Its protein product is CASSLGMAGGRDEQYF. Using reference TRBV28 and TRBJ2-7 for the parts outside the CDR3, the full variable domain is DVKVTQSSRYLVKRTGEKVFLECVQDMDHENMFWYRQDPGLGLRLIYFSYDVKMKEKGDIPEGYSVSREKKERFSLILESASTNQTSMYLCASSLGMAGGRDEQYFGPGTRLTVT.

The chain combines TRBV11-2 with TRBJ2-5, with D unresolved. This CDR3 is 13 amino acids long. Germline-derived CDR1 and CDR2 are SGHAT and FQNNGV. V was pared by 1 base and J by 2 bases, with 5 bases between. CDR3 protein: CASSLAPQETQYF. CDR3 nucleotides: TGTGCCAGCAGCTTAGCCCCGCAAGAGACCCAGTACTTC.